This T cell receptor beta chain was captured by sequencing in a study of T cell changes during pregnancy in multiple sclerosis. TCRdb keeps only in-frame clones here, not all; method: immunoSEQ multiplex PCR. There are roughly 60,000 clones in the sample; roughly nine tenths occur only once, and about 0.76% lies in the top ten. Trimming took 4 bases from V and 6 from J, leaving 10 bases between them. The CDR3 extends over 12 amino acids. CDR1 SGDLS and CDR2 YYNGEE come from the germline V gene. Here the sequenced sample was CD4+ T cells from peripheral blood mononuclear cells, taken in the first trimester of pregnancy. The chain uses TRBV9 and TRBJ1-1; D gene ambiguous. The sequence came from a female donor with multiple sclerosis, enrolled in a pregnancy study. Here the CDR3 DNA reads TGTGCCAGCAGCCGAGCGGGCCCTGAAGCTTTCTTT. Translation: CASSRAGPEAFF.